A selection of T cell receptor beta chains follows, all from one sample in a study of blood T cell repertoires in COVID-19. The repertoire was sequenced with immunoSEQ multiplex PCR; TCRdb's copy has only in-frame clones and lacks some. This repertoire shows a few hundred thousand clones, approximately 90% found once; its top ten account for over 2%. The sequenced material came from peripheral blood. The receptor source for this set is a woman in her 50s who had recovered from COVID-19. Both conserved end residues are part of each CDR3. Each record gives: CDR3 length, V gene, D gene, clone size, J gene, CDR3 protein, CDR3 DNA. The D gene is left open where the match is weak. Rows may omit the clone size; those that give it use once, few, many or a size class.

CDR3 length: 13; V gene: TRBV7-2; D gene: .; clone size: once; J gene: TRBJ1-6; CDR3 protein: CASSGQLNSPLHF; CDR3 DNA: TGTGCCAGCAGCGGACAGCTAAATTCACCCCTCCACTTT
CDR3 length: 14; V gene: TRBV28; D gene: TRBD1; clone size: .; J gene: TRBJ1-2; CDR3 protein: CASSLPGGVNGYTF; CDR3 DNA: TGTGCCAGCAGTTTGCCAGGGGGCGTGAATGGCTACACCTTC
CDR3 length: 14; V gene: TRBV19; D gene: .; clone size: .; J gene: TRBJ1-1; CDR3 protein: CASSNRERNTEAFF; CDR3 DNA: TGTGCCAGTAGTAACAGGGAAAGGAACACTGAAGCTTTCTTT
CDR3 length: 20; V gene: TRBV27; D gene: TRBD1; clone size: .; J gene: TRBJ2-5; CDR3 protein: CASSARTGGVGANLGETQYF; CDR3 DNA: TGTGCCAGCAGTGCCAGGACAGGGGGCGTTGGGGCTAATTTGGGAGAGACCCAGTACTTC
CDR3 length: 14; V gene: TRBV30; D gene: .; clone size: .; J gene: TRBJ1-3; CDR3 protein: CAWRSGRTGNTIYF; CDR3 DNA: TGTGCCTGGAGGTCCGGGAGGACTGGAAACACCATATATTTT
CDR3 length: 13; V gene: TRBV30; D gene: .; clone size: .; J gene: TRBJ1-1; CDR3 protein: CAWSVRGGTEAFF; CDR3 DNA: TGTGCCTGGAGTGTAAGGGGGGGGACTGAAGCTTTCTTT
CDR3 length: 15; V gene: TRBV6-5; D gene: TRBD2; clone size: .; J gene: TRBJ2-7; CDR3 protein: CASSYRRTSGYEQYF; CDR3 DNA: TGTGCCAGCAGTTACCGACGGACTAGTGGCTACGAGCAGTACTTC
CDR3 length: 11; V gene: TRBV21-1; D gene: .; clone size: .; J gene: TRBJ1-3; CDR3 protein: CASRFRNTIYF; CDR3 DNA: TGTGCCAGCAGGTTCAGAAACACCATATATTTT
CDR3 length: 13; V gene: TRBV29-1; D gene: .; clone size: once; J gene: TRBJ2-1; CDR3 protein: CSFGWVSYNEQFF; CDR3 DNA: TGCAGCTTCGGGTGGGTTTCCTACAATGAGCAGTTCTTC
CDR3 length: 15; V gene: TRBV11-3; D gene: TRBD1; clone size: .; J gene: TRBJ2-1; CDR3 protein: CASSLRQGLYNEQFF; CDR3 DNA: TGTGCCAGCAGCCTTCGACAGGGCCTCTACAATGAGCAGTTCTTC
CDR3 length: 14; V gene: TRBV10-3; D gene: .; clone size: .; J gene: TRBJ1-1; CDR3 protein: CAISVQGVNTEAFF; CDR3 DNA: TGTGCCATCAGTGTACAGGGTGTGAACACTGAAGCTTTCTTT
CDR3 length: 15; V gene: TRBV5-1; D gene: .; clone size: once; J gene: TRBJ1-1; CDR3 protein: CASSLRDLMNTEAFF; CDR3 DNA: TGCGCCAGCAGCTTGCGAGATCTGATGAACACTGAAGCTTTCTTT
CDR3 length: 12; V gene: TRBV23-1; D gene: .; clone size: .; J gene: TRBJ2-2; CDR3 protein: CAILTGTGELFF; CDR3 DNA: TGCGCGATTCTCACTGGCACCGGGGAGCTGTTTTTT
CDR3 length: 15; V gene: TRBV7-9; D gene: .; clone size: .; J gene: TRBJ2-7; CDR3 protein: CASSLYQAGSSEQYF; CDR3 DNA: TGTGCCAGCAGCTTGTATCAAGCGGGCTCCTCCGAGCAGTACTTC
CDR3 length: 13; V gene: TRBV20-1; D gene: .; clone size: few; J gene: TRBJ1-4; CDR3 protein: CSASWGLSEKLFF; CDR3 DNA: TGCAGTGCTAGTTGGGGGCTTAGTGAAAAACTGTTTTTT
CDR3 length: 17; V gene: TRBV7-2; D gene: TRBD2; clone size: .; J gene: TRBJ2-1; CDR3 protein: CASTSPGGGGAYNEQFF; CDR3 DNA: TGTGCCAGCACCTCCCCTGGGGGCGGGGGGGCTTACAATGAGCAGTTCTTC
CDR3 length: 14; V gene: TRBV19; D gene: .; clone size: .; J gene: TRBJ2-7; CDR3 protein: CASRINYVDSEQYF; CDR3 DNA: TGTGCCAGTAGAATCAACTACGTGGACAGCGAGCAGTACTTC
CDR3 length: 14; V gene: TRBV7-2; D gene: .; clone size: .; J gene: TRBJ2-7; CDR3 protein: CASSRGAPLDEQYF; CDR3 DNA: TGTGCCAGCAGCCGGGGGGCGCCCCTAGACGAGCAGTACTTC
CDR3 length: 12; V gene: TRBV7-8; D gene: .; clone size: .; J gene: TRBJ1-2; CDR3 protein: CASSSSVSSYTF; CDR3 DNA: TGTGCCAGCTCTTCTTCGGTGTCCAGCTACACCTTC
CDR3 length: 16; V gene: TRBV28; D gene: TRBD1; clone size: .; J gene: TRBJ2-5; CDR3 protein: CASSSRQGAVVETQYF; CDR3 DNA: TGTGCCAGCAGTTCCCGACAGGGGGCGGTTGTGGAGACCCAGTACTTC
CDR3 length: 13; V gene: TRBV24-1; D gene: .; clone size: .; J gene: TRBJ1-6; CDR3 protein: CATSPTPGAPLHF; CDR3 DNA: TGTGCCACCAGCCCGACCCCCGGGGCACCCCTCCACTTT
CDR3 length: 14; V gene: TRBV9; D gene: .; clone size: .; J gene: TRBJ2-3; CDR3 protein: CASSVATSTDTQYF; CDR3 DNA: TGTGCCAGCAGCGTAGCTACTAGCACAGATACGCAGTATTTT
CDR3 length: 14; V gene: TRBV11-2; D gene: TRBD1; clone size: few; J gene: TRBJ1-3; CDR3 protein: CASGTGISGNTIYF; CDR3 DNA: TGTGCCAGTGGGACAGGGATCAGTGGAAACACCATATATTTT
CDR3 length: 11; V gene: TRBV19; D gene: .; clone size: once; J gene: TRBJ1-2; CDR3 protein: CASSGGYGYTF; CDR3 DNA: TGTGCCAGTTCGGGTGGCTATGGCTACACCTTC
CDR3 length: 15; V gene: TRBV6-5; D gene: TRBD1; clone size: .; J gene: TRBJ1-4; CDR3 protein: CASRLTGGANEKLFF; CDR3 DNA: TGTGCCAGCAGACTCACAGGGGGGGCTAATGAAAAACTGTTTTTT
CDR3 length: 15; V gene: TRBV3-1/TRBV3-2; D gene: TRBD2; clone size: .; J gene: TRBJ2-1; CDR3 protein: CASSPGLAGSNEQFF; CDR3 DNA: TGTGCCAGCAGCCCTGGACTAGCGGGATCCAATGAGCAGTTCTTC